The present T cell receptor (beta chain) was sequenced within a study of T cell changes during pregnancy in multiple sclerosis (dated by TCRdb to the late 2010s). With regard to the full study: The study looked at changes in the T cell repertoire across pregnancy in women with multiple sclerosis.

This clone has a handful of counts. Its antigen has not been determined. Per-base qualities were not stored, and no clone one base away is much larger. The library relied on the immunoSEQ multiplex PCR assay. TCRdb retrieved this table from immuneACCESS and kept in-frame rearrangements only. Not all clones are present; in checked studies, unresolved V genes account for under half, and no reason is known for the remainder. In all, the sample holds 35,000 to 45,000 clones, and around 92% of those were seen once. Of the sample, 1% to 1.5% is held by the ten largest clones. The CDR3 measures 15 amino acids from cysteine to phenylalanine. Only CDR3 DNA is held: 45 bases, read in frame from base 1.

The V gene is TRBV21-1 and the J gene is TRBJ2-7; TRBD1 is the table's D call, not checked against the DNA. TRBV21-1 is annotated as a pseudogene. This TCR came from a female donor with multiple sclerosis, enrolled in a pregnancy study. The source material was peripheral blood. The nucleotide sequence is TGTGCCAGCAGCGACGGCAGGGGGATGGCCTACGAGCAGTACTTC. This codes for CASSDGRGMAYEQYF.